These 24 T cell receptor beta chains came from one sample sequenced in a study of T cell responses to AZD1222 COVID-19 vaccine. Clones were sequenced by immunoSEQ multiplex PCR, and TCRdb holds only the in-frame ones, with some missing. Among 100,000 to 140,000 clones listed, over 80% were seen once. Sample: peripheral blood, taken 28 days after the second AZD1222 dose. Source of these receptors: an adult who received the AZD1222 COVID-19 vaccine.

The chain couples TRBV6-5 to TRBJ1-3; no firm D call. From germline, CDR1 is MNHEY and CDR2 SVGAGI. The length of the CDR3 is 16 residues. V was shortened by 4 bases and J by 2 bases, with 15 bases between the two germline ends. The CDR3 is CASSSRSGGAGNTIYF. The CDR3, as DNA: TGTGCCAGCAGTTCCCGGTCGGGCGGCGCTGGAAACACCATATATTTT.

The V and J genes are TRBV3-1 (or the pseudogene TRBV3-2) and TRBJ1-5; a possible D gene is TRBD1 (5 bases). This CDR3 contains 14 residues. Per germline, CDR1 LGHDT and CDR2 YNNKEL (reference sequence). V lost 4 bases to trimming and J lost 9 bases, with 16 bases between them. As DNA, the CDR3 is TGTGCCAGCAGCCCGGCGGGACGGCCTTCGCCCCAGCATTTT. Its protein is CASSPAGRPSPQHF.

The chain uses TRBV4-2 and TRBJ1-4; 8 positions agree with TRBD1. The V segment lost 3 bases and the J segment 8 bases; nucleotides outside the gene matches: 8. The CDR3 consists of 15 residues. Germline CDR1 and CDR2: LGHNA and YNFKEQ. This CDR3 reads CASSQRTGSGEKLFF. CDR3 bases: TGTGCCAGCAGCCAGAGGACAGGGTCGGGAGAAAAACTGTTTTTT.

The V call is TRBV28, the J call TRBJ2-7; 10 bases are shared with TRBD2. Per the germline V gene, CDR1 is MDHEN and CDR2 is SYDVKM. Germline trimming cut 4 bases from V and 7 bases from J; bases unmatched to any gene: 7. The CDR3 sequence is 14 residues long. The CDR3 nucleotides are TGTGCCAGCAGTTCCGGGACTAGCGTGGGTGAGCAGTACTTC. It is translated as CASSSGTSVGEQYF.

The chain links TRBV30 to TRBJ1-1, with D perhaps matching TRBD1 (6 bases). The CDR3 contains 14 residues. Germline V lookup: CDR1 GTSNPN, CDR2 SVGIG (reference sequence). Trimming removed 3 bases from V and 5 bases from J, with 16 bases in between. The chain's CDR3 is CAWSGDRSRTEAFF. CDR3 nucleotides: TGTGCCTGGAGCGGCGACAGGTCAAGGACTGAAGCTTTCTTT. The full variable domain, completed using reference TRBV30 and TRBJ1-1, is SQTIHQWPATLVQPVGSPLSLECTVEGTSNPNLYWYRQAAGRGLQLLFYSVGIGQISSEVPQNLSASRPQDRQFILSSKKLLLSDSGFYLCAWSGDRSRTEAFFGQGTRLTVV.

The chain couples TRBV5-1 to TRBJ1-4, with TRBD1 matching over 8 bases. Germline loops: CDR1 SGHRS, CDR2 YFSETQ. Trimming took 0 bases from V and 8 from J; bases not matched to a gene: 6. This CDR3 is 15 amino acids long. CDR3 sequence: CASSLGQGAREKLFF. CDR3 in DNA: TGCGCCAGCAGCTTGGGGCAGGGGGCTAGGGAAAAACTGTTTTTT. Variable domain in full (rest from reference TRBV5-1 and TRBJ1-4): KAGVTQTPRYLIKTRGQQVTLSCSPISGHRSVSWYQQTPGQGLQFLFEYFSETQRNKGNFPGRFSGRQFSNSRSEMNVSTLELGDSALYLCASSLGQGAREKLFFGSGTQLSVL.

The chain links TRBV12-3 or TRBV12-4 to TRBJ2-5; 7 positions match TRBD2. V lost 11 bases to trimming and J lost 2 bases; unmatched junction nucleotides: 8. The CDR3 has 13 residues. The CDR3 here is CAAQGGAQETQYF. CDR3 coding DNA: TGTGCCGCCCAGGGAGGGGCTCAAGAGACCCAGTACTTC.

This clone was observed once. The gene calls are TRBV5-1 and TRBJ2-7; D may be TRBD1 or TRBD2 (5 bases each). The CDR3 has 14 residues. CDR1 SGHRS and CDR2 YFSETQ come from the germline V gene. Trimming cost V 0 bases and J 0 bases, with 7 bases left between them. The CDR3 is CASSLAGSSYEQYF. The DNA of the CDR3 is TGCGCCAGCAGCTTGGCAGGGAGCTCCTACGAGCAGTACTTC.

The gene calls are TRBV12-3 or TRBV12-4 and TRBJ2-1; D call uncertain. V dropped 4 bases and J dropped 7 bases, with 5 bases sitting between them. This CDR3 comprises 11 residues. For the CDR3, the DNA is TGTGCCAGCAGTTCCAGGAATGAGCAGTTCTTC. Amino acid sequence: CASSSRNEQFF.

The chain combines TRBV5-6 with TRBJ2-2; D remains unclear. Trimming pared 0 bases from V and 6 bases from J, leaving 12 bases between. The CDR3 covers 15 residues. Germline values: CDR1 SGHDT, CDR2 YYEEEE. CDR3 nucleotide sequence: TGTGCCAGCAGCTTGGGACAAAACAGTCCCGGGGAGCTGTTTTTT. It yields the protein CASSLGQNSPGELFF.

In its sample, this clone was seen once. V and J are TRBV18 and TRBJ2-2, with D tentatively TRBD1 (5 bases). Trimming took off 3 bases at V and 4 bases at J, with 12 bases between the two ends. Germline V lookup: CDR1 KGHSH, CDR2 LQKENI. This CDR3 is 15 amino acids long. CDR3 bases: TGTGCCAGCTCACCCAGGCAGGGTGGCACCGGGGAGCTGTTTTTT. Amino acids: CASSPRQGGTGELFF.

This chain joins TRBV12-1 and TRBJ2-2; TRBD2 is taken as the D call from the table, unchecked against the DNA. TRBV12-1 counts as a pseudogene. The CDR3 has 17 amino acids. Written as DNA, the CDR3 is TGTGCCAGCAGCTTTTGGCCCAGCGGGGGGGTCCTGGGGGAGCTGTTTTTT. Translating it yields CASSFWPSGGVLGELFF.

The rearrangement joins TRBV13 to TRBJ1-1; D remains ambiguous. V lost 7 bases, J lost 0 bases, and 12 bases lay in between. The V gene's germline CDR1 is PRHDT and CDR2 FYEKMQ (reference sequence). The CDR3 runs 14 residues. Written as DNA, the CDR3 is TGTGCCAGCACCCCTTGGGGATTGAACACTGAAGCTTTCTTT. Protein product: CASTPWGLNTEAFF.

The V call is TRBV28, the J call TRBJ1-2; tentatively, D is TRBD1 (5 bases). V was clipped by 5 bases and J by 7 bases, with 14 bases between them. The CDR3 is made up of 13 amino acids. Germline CDR1 reads MDHEN; CDR2 reads SYDVKM. DNA of the CDR3: TGTGCCAGCAGTCGAAGCGGGGACTTTGGCTACACCTTC. Encoded protein: CASSRSGDFGYTF.

The chain couples TRBV6-1 to TRBJ2-7, with 7 bases identical to TRBD1. J lost 2 bases, V lost 1 base, and 5 bases had no gene match. This CDR3 region has 15 residues. Germline assignment: CDR1 MNHNS and CDR2 SASEGT. CDR3 in DNA: TGTGCCAGCAGTGAAGGGACAGGTTTGGCCTACGAGCAGTACTTC. Translated, it gives CASSEGTGLAYEQYF.

The rearrangement joins TRBV10-1 to TRBJ1-5; maybe TRBD1 (6 bases). The CDR3 totals 16 residues. The germline V gene has CDR1 WNHNN and CDR2 SYGVQD (reference sequence). Trimming shortened V by 2 bases and J by 2 bases, and 13 bases separated the two germline ends. The CDR3 spells CASSEGPGEGNQPQHF. CDR3 nucleotide sequence: TGCGCCAGCAGTGAGGGGCCAGGGGAAGGCAATCAGCCCCAGCATTTT.

This chain uses TRBV11-2 with TRBJ2-5, with D unresolved. Germline V gene lookup returns CDR1 SGHAT and CDR2 FQNNGV. This CDR3 spans 14 amino acids. V dropped 1 base and J dropped 4 bases, with 10 bases sitting between them. The CDR3 sequence is CASSLGEGLETQYF. CDR3 nucleotides: TGTGCCAGCAGCTTAGGGGAAGGGCTAGAGACCCAGTACTTC. Full variable domain (missing parts from reference TRBV11-2 and TRBJ2-5): EAGVAQSPRYKIIEKRQSVAFWCNPISGHATLYWYQQILGQGPKLLIQFQNNGVVDDSQLPKDRFSAERLKGVDSTLKIQPAKLEDSAVYLCASSLGEGLETQYFGPGTRLLVL.

J is TRBJ1-1 and V is TRBV5-4; 7 positions agree with TRBD1. The germline V gene encodes CDR1 SGHNT and CDR2 YYREEE (reference sequence). This CDR3 comprises 13 residues. The V and J ends lost 0 bases and 8 bases, in that order; junction bases with no gene match: 4. CDR3 sequence (DNA): TGTGCCAGCAGCTTGGAACTGGACAGGGAAGCTTTCTTT. Amino acid sequence: CASSLELDREAFF.

The V gene is TRBV6-5, the J gene TRBJ2-1; tentative D call: TRBD2 (5 bases). The V end was cut by 6 bases, the J end by 0 bases, with 6 bases between. The germline CDR1 and CDR2 sequences are MNHEY and SVGAGI. This CDR3 spans 13 amino acids. CDR3 in amino acids: CASRGASYNEQFF. In nucleotides, the CDR3 is TGTGCCAGCAGGGGAGCCTCCTACAATGAGCAGTTCTTC.

The chain carries TRBV7-9 and TRBJ2-2; TRBD1 might be the D (6 bases). The V gene's germline CDR1 is SEHNR and CDR2 FQNEAQ (reference sequence). The CDR3 is 16 amino acids. V was cut by 5 bases and J by 7 bases, with 20 bases left in between. CDR3 region: CASSPPPWGPDGELFF. The CDR3 nucleotides are TGTGCCAGCAGCCCTCCGCCCTGGGGGCCCGACGGGGAGCTGTTTTTT.

This chain links TRBV11-2 with TRBJ2-3; D is ambiguous. V shed 2 bases and J shed 4 bases, with 7 bases lying between them. This CDR3 is 13 amino acids long. Germline CDR1 is SGHAT and CDR2 is FQNNGV. CDR3 coding DNA: TGTGCCAGCAGCTTATTCCAGGCAGATACGCAGTATTTT. Its protein product is CASSLFQADTQYF. The variable domain in full, with the rest retrieved from reference TRBV11-2 and TRBJ2-3, is EAGVAQSPRYKIIEKRQSVAFWCNPISGHATLYWYQQILGQGPKLLIQFQNNGVVDDSQLPKDRFSAERLKGVDSTLKIQPAKLEDSAVYLCASSLFQADTQYFGPGTRLTVL.

This clone was seen only a few times. The V and J genes are TRBV13 and TRBJ1-1, with D tentatively TRBD1 (5 bases). The CDR3 has 13 amino acids. Germline CDR1 is PRHDT and CDR2 is FYEKMQ (reference sequence). The germline V and J ends were trimmed by 0 bases and 6 bases, with 8 bases remaining between them. The CDR3: CASSLGLQAEAFF. CDR3 sequence (DNA): TGTGCCAGCAGCTTAGGCCTACAGGCTGAAGCTTTCTTT.

This clone was seen once. The chain combines TRBV28 with TRBJ1-2; no clear D gene. V was cut by 9 bases and J by 3 bases, with 20 bases left in between. Germline loops: CDR1 MDHEN, CDR2 SYDVKM. The CDR3 contains 15 residues. CDR3 region: CASHIGPGGDYGYTF. The CDR3 nucleotides are TGTGCCAGTCATATTGGGCCCGGTGGGGACTATGGCTACACCTTC.

The V call is TRBV3-1 (or the pseudogene TRBV3-2), the J call TRBJ2-1, with D perhaps TRBD2 (6 bases). V was trimmed by 1 base and J by 7 bases, leaving 8 bases between them. Per the germline V gene, CDR1 is LGHDT and CDR2 is YNNKEL (reference sequence). CDR3 length: 13 residues. CDR3 DNA sequence: TGTGCCAGCAGCCAAGTGGCGGGGAATGAGCAGTTCTTC. It encodes CASSQVAGNEQFF.